This TCR beta chain was retrieved from a study of identical twins. TCRdb ran MiXCR on the 5' RACE reads and lists one entry per CDR3 protein. Of hundreds of thousands of distinct CDR3 sequences in the sample, approximately 7.8% are singletons; the top ten hold under 6.5%. V shed 5 bases and J 4 bases; nucleotides not matched to a gene: 7. Germline-derived CDR1 and CDR2 are MNHEY and SMNVEV (reference sequence). The CDR3 covers 14 residues. These records were also assigned to another study, of yellow fever vaccine responses in identical twins.

The sequence was collected from a woman aged 18-35 years in good health. Sequenced: CD8+ T cells sorted from blood. V gene TRBV27 combines with J gene TRBJ2-7; 8 positions match TRBD2. CDR3 sequence reads: CASSEPGGGYEQYF. The DNA for the CDR3 is TGTGCCAGCAGTGAACCCGGGGGGGGGTACGAGCAGTACTTC.